Included here is one T cell receptor (beta chain) sequence, with context. Its matching antigen is unknown. The data are from a study of CD8+CD57+ T cells in acquired aplastic anemia. Study details: Mean DNA quantity obtained from sorted CD4+ and CD8+ cells was around 3.2 ug. Whole-study findings and limits: Levels of CD8+ Simpson's diversity were not significantly distinct in patients versus controls. Patients and controls turned out to have around 29 CD8+ CDR3 sequences in common.

Before being chosen for sequencing, patients had shown CD8+CD57+ cell expansion by flow cytometry. There were no patients without severe acquired aplastic anemia. Trimming stripped 1 base from V and 13 bases from J, with 17 bases between. Germline CDR1 and CDR2: SGHTA and FQGNSA. This CDR3 comprises 15 residues. Genomic DNA templated the TCR beta VDJ and CDR3 profiling. TCRdb recomputed calls from the reads with MiXCR, one row per CDR3 protein. The data show fewer than 250,000 distinct CDR3 sequences, around 46% seen once. The sequence derives from a human donor with aplastic anemia. Specimen: sorted CD4+, CD8+, or CD8+CD57+ T cells (not recorded which) from PBMCs. The rearrangement uses TRBV7-2 and TRBJ1-6; D remains ambiguous. The CDR3 sequence is CASSLGPTGRIPLHF. The CDR3 region has the DNA TGTGCCAGCAGCTTAGGCCCGACGGGAAGGATTCCCCTCCACTTT.